Given below is one T cell receptor beta chain in context. The authors' processing: Nucleated cell number was recorded as an estimate derived from reference gene primer amplification. Sequencing used immunoSEQ multiplex PCR; TCRdb keeps in-frame clones, though not all of them. D and trimming were read from the DNA, whereas the V and J calls and clone size are those reported in that table. Of about 170,000 clones listed, 85% to 90% are singletons. Trimming cost V 4 bases and J 7 bases; bases outside gene matches: 6. CDR3 size: 13 residues. Per germline, CDR1 SGHRS and CDR2 YFSETQ. The data were obtained in a study of blood T cell repertoires in COVID-19. Study overall: The cDNA or gDNA used as material had been derived from T cells, B-cell-depleted T cells, or PBMCs.

This TCR came from a man in his fifties who had recovered from COVID-19. The chain has TRBV5-1 and TRBJ1-1; 8 bases are a match to TRBD1. Sequenced input: peripheral blood. The CDR3 is CASSPQGAGEAFF. For the CDR3, the DNA is TGCGCCAGCAGCCCCCAGGGGGCGGGTGAAGCTTTCTTT.